Each of the 4 T cell receptor beta chains below was sequenced from the same sample in a study of CD4 and CD8 cells across lung adenocarcinoma regions (dated by TCRdb to the late 2010s). The library was prepared using PCR. These reads were obtained on a HiSeq X Ten. Starting from the raw public reads, TCRdb applied fastp trimming at Q25, assembled clones with MiXCR and retained in-frame beta chains. Every distinct CDR3 protein forms one entry, paired with its most common genes and DNA. A total of about 3,200 distinct CDR3 sequences appear in this sample, around 62% of them only once. Of the sample, roughly 15% falls within the top ten clones. Sequencing used CD4+ T cells from the margin of a lung tumor. This specimen's cell subset or site label, per the study, means: tumor margin region. These receptors were taken from a male donor with lung adenocarcinoma. The CD4 and CD8 labels of this study may be unreliable.

J is TRBJ2-3 and V is TRBV7-6, with D perhaps matching TRBD1 (6 bases). The assigned J gene may be wrong: the sequence end matches TRBJ2-5 better. The CDR3 spans 13 residues. Germline V gene data show CDR1 as SGHVS and CDR2 as FNYEAQ. The chain's CDR3 is CASSYGQQETQYF. The CDR3 coding sequence is TGTGCCAGCAGCTACGGACAGCAAGAGACCCAGTACTTC.

In DNA, the CDR3 is TGTGCCAGCAGAAAAGTAGCGGGAGGTGTTAATGAGCAGTTCTTC. Translating it yields CASRKVAGGVNEQFF. This chain links TRBV6-1 with TRBJ2-1; TRBD2 aligns across 10 bases. The CDR3 is made up of 15 amino acids. The junction had 9 bases not matched to a gene; V was cut back by 6 bases and J by 7 bases. In germline, CDR1 is MNHNS, CDR2 SASEGT.

The chain is built from TRBV5-1 and TRBJ2-1, with D hard to call. CDR3 length: 17 residues. Looked up from germline, CDR1 is SGHRS and CDR2 is YFSETQ. V lost 0 bases and J lost 6, with 19 bases in between. As DNA, the CDR3 is TGCGCCAGCAGCTTGGCGGAAGGTAGTGATGTTCCCAATGAGCAGTTCTTC. Residues: CASSLAEGSDVPNEQFF.

This clonotype has just a few counts. The chain has TRBV11-1 and TRBJ2-3; D remains unclear. Germline CDR1 reads SGHAT; CDR2 reads FQDESV (reference sequence). Trimming took 3 bases from V and 1 from J, leaving 11 bases between them. CDR3 size: 15 residues. Here the CDR3 DNA reads TGTGCCAGCAGCTTTCTCAGCTCGGGCACAGATACGCAGTATTTT. The encoded protein is CASSFLSSGTDTQYF.